This is a list of T cell receptor beta chains from one sample in a study of Ad26.COV2.S vaccination and SARS-CoV-2 variants. Assay used: immunoSEQ multiplex PCR; TCRdb lists only in-frame clones, some missing. The sample includes roughly 300,000 clones, about 86% seen only once; the top ten take about 11%. This material consisted of peripheral blood, taken in a trial of Ad26.COV2.S vaccine versus placebo. The receptors shown here come from a person between 18 and 60 years old who received the Ad26.COV2.S COVID-19 vaccine or a placebo. The CDR3 runs from the conserved cysteine through the conserved F or W. Each record gives: V gene, clone size, J gene, D gene, CDR3 protein, CDR3 DNA. A D gene is named only where the DNA matches it firmly. Clone size is stated in some rows and not others, as once, few, many or a class when expanded.

TRBV12-5	-	TRBJ1-3	-	CASGLVLGRPGSGNTIYF	TGTGCTAGTGGTTTGGTACTGGGACGTCCAGGGTCTGGAAACACCATATATTTT
TRBV11-2	-	TRBJ2-7	-	CASSLEAGATYEQYF	TGTGCCAGCAGCTTAGAGGCGGGGGCAACCTACGAGCAGTACTTC
TRBV7-2	-	TRBJ2-2	-	CASSLVGQKTGELFF	TGTGCCAGCAGCTTAGTCGGACAGAAAACCGGGGAGCTGTTTTTT
TRBV10-3	-	TRBJ1-4	-	CAISEEQRGEKLFF	TGTGCCATCAGTGAAGAACAGAGGGGGGAAAAACTGTTTTTT
TRBV5-4	few	TRBJ1-2	-	CASSLVQAQPIYGYTF	TGTGCCAGCAGCTTGGTACAGGCCCAACCTATATATGGCTACACCTTC
TRBV5-1	-	TRBJ2-2	-	CASSWGQGNTGELFF	TGCGCCAGCAGCTGGGGCCAGGGGAACACCGGGGAGCTGTTTTTT
TRBV5-1	-	TRBJ2-7	TRBD2	CASSISGYEQYF	TGCGCCAGCAGCATTAGCGGGTACGAGCAGTACTTC
TRBV7-7	-	TRBJ2-3	TRBD1	CASSLGQGRSDTQYF	TGTGCTAGCAGCTTAGGACAGGGAAGATCGGATACGCAGTATTTT
TRBV25-1	-	TRBJ1-1	-	CASSDETGLTEAFF	TGTGCCAGCAGTGATGAAACAGGACTCACTGAAGCTTTCTTT
TRBV6-6	-	TRBJ2-7	TRBD2	CASSPLPGLAGSEQYF	TGTGCCAGCAGCCCCCTCCCCGGACTAGCGGGGAGTGAGCAGTACTTC